A selection of T cell receptor beta chains follows, all from one sample in a study of T cell repertoires in cytomegalovirus infection. TCRdb re-called the reads with MiXCR, one entry per CDR3 protein. The sample lists some 440,000 distinct CDR3 sequences; roughly 31% were seen once. The sequenced material came from PBMCs. The receptor set was obtained from a human donor in good health (CMV status not recorded). Some clones in this sample may be carry-over from other donors' samples. Each CDR3 is given with its conserved first and last residue. The D gene is left open where the match is weak.

cdr3_aa d_call j_call v_call
CASSEGVPEAFF - TRBJ1-1 TRBV2
CASSNRGDGANVLTF TRBD2 TRBJ2-6 TRBV13
CASSERQGAGARELFF TRBD1 TRBJ2-2 TRBV19
CASSVTSGGNEQFF TRBD2 TRBJ2-1 TRBV5-1
CASSHRGRTEAFF - TRBJ1-1 TRBV6-2/TRBV6-3
CASRNTGVGNYGYTF TRBD1 TRBJ1-2 TRBV6-5
CASSPRKGREKLFF - TRBJ1-4 TRBV6-8
CASSYGAADTQYF - TRBJ2-3 TRBV6-6
CASSLAGLPDTQYF - TRBJ2-3 TRBV5-6
CASSLAREGDRYTF - TRBJ1-2 TRBV7-2
CASSFLTTSGHNEQFF TRBD2 TRBJ2-1 TRBV7-2
CASSVDHRGHYEQYF TRBD1 TRBJ2-7 TRBV9
CASSLGGAGSDNEKLFF - TRBJ1-4 TRBV7-9
CASSPEEGQPQHF - TRBJ1-5 TRBV11-1
CASRQGSGTYEQYF - TRBJ2-7 TRBV4-1
CASRDRGETEAFF TRBD1 TRBJ1-1 TRBV28
CASSWVFPPGNTISF - TRBJ1-3 TRBV7-2
CASGQHGVGEQFF - TRBJ2-1 TRBV4-1
CASSIGQGTVDSNQPQHF TRBD1 TRBJ1-5 TRBV7-3
CASSPMSTSYEQYF - TRBJ2-7 TRBV7-8
CASRGVEQYF - TRBJ2-7 TRBV2
CASSLAAISYEQYF - TRBJ2-7 TRBV5-1
CASSLVSRTEAIYEQYF - TRBJ2-7 TRBV7-9
CASSYSATSGGQTWGNEQFF TRBD2 TRBJ2-1 TRBV6-2/TRBV6-3
CASSPRQGMEVWYEQFF TRBD1 TRBJ2-1 TRBV5-1
CASSLFARAYHSGNTIYF - TRBJ1-3 TRBV7-8
CASSLGGAGLYGYTF - TRBJ1-2 TRBV7-2
CASSSTKDLNQPQHF - TRBJ1-5 TRBV12-3/TRBV12-4
CASSLGFRSQTGTEAFF TRBD1 TRBJ1-1 TRBV7-2
CASSSGQGIYGYTF TRBD1 TRBJ1-2 TRBV5-5
CASSYGGWAERKQFF - TRBJ2-1 TRBV6-5
CASRGYSNQPQHF - TRBJ1-5 TRBV5-8
CASSLDQRASGANVLTF - TRBJ2-6 TRBV12-3/TRBV12-4
CASSYQLATSYEQYF TRBD2 TRBJ2-7 TRBV12-3/TRBV12-4
CASSLRIGLYEQYF - TRBJ2-7 TRBV5-6
CASSQDRGGTQYF - TRBJ2-5 TRBV14
CAIRRTGNTEAFF - TRBJ1-1 TRBV10-3
CASSNGRQYGYTF - TRBJ1-2 TRBV19
CASRRGNSYEQYF - TRBJ2-7 TRBV6-6
CASSPPGRGDTEAFF TRBD1 TRBJ1-1 TRBV18
CASSPTRPRNTGELFF - TRBJ2-2 TRBV7-7
CASRGRDSSYNEQFF TRBD1 TRBJ2-1 TRBV28